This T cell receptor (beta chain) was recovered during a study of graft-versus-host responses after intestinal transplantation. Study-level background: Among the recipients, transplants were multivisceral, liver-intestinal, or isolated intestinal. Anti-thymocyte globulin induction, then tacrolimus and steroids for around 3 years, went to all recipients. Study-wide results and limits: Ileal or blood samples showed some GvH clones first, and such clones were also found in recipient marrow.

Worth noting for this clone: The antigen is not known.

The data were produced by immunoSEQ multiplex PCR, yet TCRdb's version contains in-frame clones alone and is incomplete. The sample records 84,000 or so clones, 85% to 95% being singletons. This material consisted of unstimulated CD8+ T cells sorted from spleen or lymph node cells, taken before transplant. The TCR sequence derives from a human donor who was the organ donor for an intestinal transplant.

In nucleotides, the CDR3 is TGTGCCAGCAGCCCACAAACAGGGGAGAACACCGGGGAGCTGTTTTTT. This gives the protein CASSPQTGENTGELFF. The V and J genes are TRBV4-2 and TRBJ2-2; 7 bases match TRBD1. Trimming removed 4 bases from V and 1 base from J; junction bases left unmatched: 6. This CDR3 comprises 16 residues. The V gene's germline CDR1 is LGHNA and CDR2 YNFKEQ.